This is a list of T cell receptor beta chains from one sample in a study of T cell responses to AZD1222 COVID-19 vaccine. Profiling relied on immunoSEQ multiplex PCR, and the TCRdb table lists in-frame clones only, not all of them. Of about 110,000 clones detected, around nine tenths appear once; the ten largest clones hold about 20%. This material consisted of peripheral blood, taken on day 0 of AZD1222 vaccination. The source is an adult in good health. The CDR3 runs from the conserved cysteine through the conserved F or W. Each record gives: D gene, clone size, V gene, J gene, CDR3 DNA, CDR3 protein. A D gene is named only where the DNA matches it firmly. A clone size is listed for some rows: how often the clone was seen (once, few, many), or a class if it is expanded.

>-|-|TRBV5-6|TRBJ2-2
TGTGCCAGCAGCTTGTTCTTCGCGAACACCGGGGAGCTGTTTTTT
CASSLFFANTGELFF
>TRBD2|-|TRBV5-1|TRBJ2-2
TGCGCCAGCAGCCTTAGCGGGGCTACCGGGGAGCTGTTTTTT
CASSLSGATGELFF
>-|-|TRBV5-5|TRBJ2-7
TGTGCCAGCAGCCTGGTAGGACAGCCCTCGTACGAGCAGTACTTC
CASSLVGQPSYEQYF
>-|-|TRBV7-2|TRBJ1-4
TGTGCCAGCAGCTTAGAAGCGGGGGCGGGAGCTAATGAAAAACTGTTTTTT
CASSLEAGAGANEKLFF
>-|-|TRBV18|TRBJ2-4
TGTGCCAGCTCACCACCGGGGTCAGGGGGGCCGTCCAAAAACATTCAGTACTTC
CASSPPGSGGPSKNIQYF
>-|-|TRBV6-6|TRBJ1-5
TGTGCCAGCAGTTACTCGAGTAATCAGCCCCAGCATTTT
CASSYSSNQPQHF
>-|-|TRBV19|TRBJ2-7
TGTGCCAGTAGTGTAATACAGGGACGTGGCGAGCAGTACTTC
CASSVIQGRGEQYF
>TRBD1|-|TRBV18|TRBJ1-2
TGTGCCAGCTCACCCGACAGGGCGGCTGGCTACACCTTC
CASSPDRAAGYTF
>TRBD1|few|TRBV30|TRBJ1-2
TGTGCCTCCCGGCGCAGGGGGCCAAATGTCTATGGCTACACCTTC
CASRRRGPNVYGYTF
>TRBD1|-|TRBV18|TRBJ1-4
TGTGCCAGCTCACCACGAGCAGGGGGTACAACTAATGAAAAACTGTTTTTT
CASSPRAGGTTNEKLFF
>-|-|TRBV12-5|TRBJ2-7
TGTGCTAGTGGCCCGGACACCACCTACGAGCAGTACTTC
CASGPDTTYEQYF
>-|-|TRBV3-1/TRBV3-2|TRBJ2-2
TGTGCCAGCAGCCAAACCAGAGGGGGATCGAACACCGGGGAGCTGTTTTTT
CASSQTRGGSNTGELFF
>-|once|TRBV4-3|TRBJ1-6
TGCGCCAGCAGCCAAGATACCGTCAGGAACCTGAATTCACCCCTCCACTTT
CASSQDTVRNLNSPLHF
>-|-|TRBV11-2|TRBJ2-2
TGTGCCAGCAGCTTTTTACCGGCGGGGGAGCTGTTTTTT
CASSFLPAGELFF
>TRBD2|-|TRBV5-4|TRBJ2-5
TGTGCCAGCAGCCCAGTGACTAGCGGGGCAGGGACCCAGTACTTC
CASSPVTSGAGTQYF
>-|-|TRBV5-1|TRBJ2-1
TGCGCCAGCAGCCCCGGGGCCAGCTCCTACAATGAGCAGTTCTTC
CASSPGASSYNEQFF
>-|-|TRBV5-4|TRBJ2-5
TGTGCCAGCAGCTTGGTGCTAGACGAGACCCAGTACTTC
CASSLVLDETQYF
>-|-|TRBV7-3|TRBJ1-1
TGTGCCAGCAGCTTAAAAAGGAACACTGAAGCTTTCTTT
CASSLKRNTEAFF